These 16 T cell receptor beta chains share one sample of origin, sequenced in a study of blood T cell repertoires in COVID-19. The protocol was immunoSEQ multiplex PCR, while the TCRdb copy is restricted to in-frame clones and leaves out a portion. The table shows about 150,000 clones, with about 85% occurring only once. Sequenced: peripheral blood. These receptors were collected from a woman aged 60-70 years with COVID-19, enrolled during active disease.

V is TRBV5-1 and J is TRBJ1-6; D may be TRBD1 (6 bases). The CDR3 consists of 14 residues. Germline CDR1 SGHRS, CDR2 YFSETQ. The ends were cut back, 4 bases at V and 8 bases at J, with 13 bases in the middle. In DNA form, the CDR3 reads TGCGCCAGCAGCCTCGGGGACACGGATTCACCCCTCCACTTT. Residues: CASSLGDTDSPLHF.

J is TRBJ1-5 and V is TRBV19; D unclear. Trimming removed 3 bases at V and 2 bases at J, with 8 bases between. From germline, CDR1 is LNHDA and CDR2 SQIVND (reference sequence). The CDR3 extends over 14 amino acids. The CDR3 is CASSIRSGNQPQHF. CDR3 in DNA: TGTGCCAGTAGTATTCGGAGCGGCAATCAGCCCCAGCATTTT.

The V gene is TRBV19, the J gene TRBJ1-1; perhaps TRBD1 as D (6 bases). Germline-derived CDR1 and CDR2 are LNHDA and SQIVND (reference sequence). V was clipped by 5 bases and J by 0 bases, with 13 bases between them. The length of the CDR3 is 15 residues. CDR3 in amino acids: CASSLPGQVNTEAFF. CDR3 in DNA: TGTGCCAGTAGTTTACCGGGACAAGTGAACACTGAAGCTTTCTTT.

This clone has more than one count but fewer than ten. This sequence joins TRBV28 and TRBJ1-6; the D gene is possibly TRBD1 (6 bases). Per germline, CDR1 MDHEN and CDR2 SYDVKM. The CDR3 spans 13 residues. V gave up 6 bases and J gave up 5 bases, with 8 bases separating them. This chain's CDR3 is CASRGADNSPLHF. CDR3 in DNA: TGTGCCAGCAGGGGGGCAGATAATTCACCCCTCCACTTT.

The DNA of the CDR3 is TGTGCCAGCAGCTTTATTCGCAGCTCCTACAATGAGCAGTTCTTC. It codes for CASSFIRSSYNEQFF. V is TRBV11-2 and J is TRBJ2-1; D remains ambiguous. V lost 3 bases to trimming and J lost 0 bases, with 9 bases between them. Looked up from germline, CDR1 is SGHAT and CDR2 is FQNNGV. This CDR3 spans 15 amino acids.

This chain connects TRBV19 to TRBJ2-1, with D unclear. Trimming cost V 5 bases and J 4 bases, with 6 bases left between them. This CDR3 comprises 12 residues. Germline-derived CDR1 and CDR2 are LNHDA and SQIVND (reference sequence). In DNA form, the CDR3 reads TGTGCCAGTAGTCCACAGTACAATGAGCAGTTCTTC. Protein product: CASSPQYNEQFF.

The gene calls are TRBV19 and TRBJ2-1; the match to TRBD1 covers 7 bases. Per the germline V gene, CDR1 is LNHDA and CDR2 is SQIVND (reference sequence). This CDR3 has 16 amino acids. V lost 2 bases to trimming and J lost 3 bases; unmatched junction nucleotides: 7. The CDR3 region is CASSISPGGVYNEQFF. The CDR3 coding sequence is TGTGCCAGTAGTATAAGCCCAGGGGGTGTCTACAATGAGCAGTTCTTC.

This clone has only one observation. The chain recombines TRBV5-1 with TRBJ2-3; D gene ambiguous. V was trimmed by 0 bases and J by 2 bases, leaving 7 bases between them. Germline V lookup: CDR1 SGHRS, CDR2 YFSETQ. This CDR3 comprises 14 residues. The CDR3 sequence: CASSLDSPTDTQYF. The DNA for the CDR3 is TGCGCCAGCAGCTTGGACAGTCCCACAGATACGCAGTATTTT.

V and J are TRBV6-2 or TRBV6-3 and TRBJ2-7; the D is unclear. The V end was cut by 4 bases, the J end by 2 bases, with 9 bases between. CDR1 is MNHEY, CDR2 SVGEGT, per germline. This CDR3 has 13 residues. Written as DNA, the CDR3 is TGTGCCAGCAGTTTCAGCCGGGCCTACGAGCAGTACGTC. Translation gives CASSFSRAYEQYV.

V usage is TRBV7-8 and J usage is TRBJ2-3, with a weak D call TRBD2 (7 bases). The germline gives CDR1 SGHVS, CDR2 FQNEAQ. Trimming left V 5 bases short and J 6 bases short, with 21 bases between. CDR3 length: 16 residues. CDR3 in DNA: TGTGCCAGCAGCCCCCGGGGAGGGGGTAGCATCGATACGCAGTATTTT. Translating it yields CASSPRGGGSIDTQYF.

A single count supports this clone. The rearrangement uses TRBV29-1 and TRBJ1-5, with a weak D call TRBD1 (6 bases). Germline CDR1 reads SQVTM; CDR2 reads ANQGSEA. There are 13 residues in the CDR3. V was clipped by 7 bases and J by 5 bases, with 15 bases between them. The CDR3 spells CSAGPGADQPQHF. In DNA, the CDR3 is TGCAGCGCCGGACCAGGGGCGGATCAGCCCCAGCATTTT.

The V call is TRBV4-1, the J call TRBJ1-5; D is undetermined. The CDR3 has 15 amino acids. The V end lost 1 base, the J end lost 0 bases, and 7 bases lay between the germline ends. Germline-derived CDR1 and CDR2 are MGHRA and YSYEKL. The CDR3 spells CASSQAAHSNQPQHF. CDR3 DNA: TGCGCCAGCAGCCAAGCTGCACATAGCAATCAGCCCCAGCATTTT.

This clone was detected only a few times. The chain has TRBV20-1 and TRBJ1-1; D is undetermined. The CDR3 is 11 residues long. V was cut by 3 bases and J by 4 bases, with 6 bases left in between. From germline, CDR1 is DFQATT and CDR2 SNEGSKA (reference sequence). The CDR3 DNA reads TGCAGTGCTAGGAGAACCACTGAAGCTTTCTTT. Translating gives CSARRTTEAFF.

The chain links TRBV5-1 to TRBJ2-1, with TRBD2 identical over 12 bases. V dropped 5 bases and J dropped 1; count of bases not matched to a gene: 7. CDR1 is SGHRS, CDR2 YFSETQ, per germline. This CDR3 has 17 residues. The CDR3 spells CASRASGGAGSYNEQFF. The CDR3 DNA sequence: TGCGCCAGCAGGGCTAGCGGGGGGGCCGGATCCTACAATGAGCAGTTCTTC.

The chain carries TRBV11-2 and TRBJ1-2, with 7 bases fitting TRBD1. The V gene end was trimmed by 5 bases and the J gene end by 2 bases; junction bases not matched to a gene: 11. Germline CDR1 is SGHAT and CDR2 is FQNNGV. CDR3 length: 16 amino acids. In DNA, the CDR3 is TGTGCCAGCAGCACACTTACAGGGGTAGGGAACTATGGCTACACCTTC. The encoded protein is CASSTLTGVGNYGYTF.

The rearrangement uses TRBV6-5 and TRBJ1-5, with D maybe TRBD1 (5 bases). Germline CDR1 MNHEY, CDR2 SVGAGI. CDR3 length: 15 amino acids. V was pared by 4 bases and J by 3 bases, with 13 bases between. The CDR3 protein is CASSSRAGPNQPQHF. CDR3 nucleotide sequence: TGTGCCAGCAGTTCCCGGGCGGGGCCCAATCAGCCCCAGCATTTT.